One and the same sample provided the 13 T cell receptor beta chains below, sequenced in a study of healthy donors' naive CD4 and CD8 T cells. TCR libraries were built from about 500 ng of total RNA by linear amplification. Using its own MiXCR run on the reads, TCRdb lists one record per CDR3 protein. The table has some 190,000 distinct CDR3 sequences, over 60% seen once. Sequencing was performed on naive CD4+ and CD8+ T cells sorted from blood, pooled from several donors. Receptor source: a pool of human donors in good health; the sample pools cells from several healthy donors.

The chain combines TRBV30 with TRBJ2-1; D is undetermined. Germline V CDR1 and CDR2: GTSNPN, SVGIG (reference sequence). The germline V and J ends were trimmed by 1 base and 7 bases, with 8 bases remaining between them. The CDR3 length is 12 residues. This chain's CDR3 is CAWSETENEQFF. The CDR3 DNA sequence: TGTGCCTGGAGTGAGACCGAGAATGAGCAGTTCTTC.

The chain employs TRBV29-1 and TRBJ2-1; 7 nucleotides match TRBD2. Losses at the gene ends were 6 bases for V and 6 bases for J; bases not matched to a gene: 8. Germline lookup yields CDR1 SQVTM and CDR2 ANQGSEA. The CDR3 has 13 residues. The CDR3 DNA reads as TGCAGCGTGAGTTTGGGCGGGAGCAATGAGCAGTTCTTC. This encodes CSVSLGGSNEQFF.

The CDR3 sequence is CASSRTGGNTIYF. The CDR3 DNA is TGTGCCAGCAGTCGGACAGGGGGTAACACCATATATTTT. V gene TRBV6-5 combines with J gene TRBJ1-3, with TRBD1 matching 10 bases. This CDR3 comprises 13 residues. Trimming at V came to 5 bases and at J to 7 bases, leaving 2 bases not matched to a gene. Germline V lookup: CDR1 MNHEY, CDR2 SVGAGI.

This clonotype showed up just a few times. This rearrangement joins TRBV29-1 to TRBJ2-7, with TRBD1 identical over 10 bases. J lost 6 bases, V lost 4 bases, and 3 bases had no gene match. The CDR3 sequence is 12 residues long. Germline V gene data show CDR1 as SQVTM and CDR2 as ANQGSEA. The CDR3 loop is CSVGGTGAEQYF. DNA for the CDR3: TGCAGCGTTGGCGGGACAGGGGCCGAGCAGTACTTC.

This chain joins TRBV15 and TRBJ1-1; no clear D gene. Germline CDR1 is LNHNV and CDR2 is YYDKDF (reference sequence). Trimming shortened V by 1 base and J by 1 base, and 19 bases separated the two germline ends. The CDR3 has 18 residues. CDR3 DNA: TGTGCCACCAGCAGAGGACGGGCAGGCGAATACCCGAACACTGAAGCTTTCTTT. Translating gives CATSRGRAGEYPNTEAFF.

CDR3 amino acids: CSVEEGTGAYEQYF. The DNA of the CDR3 is TGCAGCGTTGAAGAGGGGACAGGAGCCTACGAGCAGTACTTC. This sequence joins TRBV29-1 and TRBJ2-7; TRBD1 agrees at 8 bases. There are 14 residues in the CDR3. In germline, CDR1 is SQVTM, CDR2 ANQGSEA. After removal of 0 bases from V and 2 bases from J, the junction contained 3 bases not matched to a gene.

J is TRBJ2-5 and V is TRBV20-1; 13 bases are shared with TRBD2. The CDR3 sequence is 15 residues long. J lost 1 base, V lost 4 bases, and 3 bases had no gene match. CDR1 DFQATT and CDR2 SNEGSKA come from the germline V gene (reference sequence). The CDR3 is CSATGLAGIQETQYF. The DNA for the CDR3 is TGCAGTGCTACGGGACTAGCGGGGATCCAAGAGACCCAGTACTTC.

The CDR3 loop is CSGHPSGSTDTQYF. CDR3 bases: TGCAGCGGTCACCCTAGCGGGAGCACAGATACGCAGTATTTT. The chain couples TRBV29-1 to TRBJ2-3, with 8 bases lining up with TRBD2. CDR1 SQVTM and CDR2 ANQGSEA come from the germline V gene. The CDR3 extends over 14 amino acids. V was pared by 7 bases and J by 0 bases, with 6 bases of the junction left unmatched.

This clonotype was seen a single time. Sequence at one end of the junction differs from germline and may be a read error. The V gene is TRBV29-1, the J gene TRBJ1-1; no definite D call. The germline V gene encodes CDR1 SQVTM and CDR2 ANQGSEA. The CDR3 has 12 amino acids. The CDR3 region is CSVVGNPLEAFF. CDR3 nucleotides: TGTAGCGTTGTGGGCAACCCACTTGAAGCTTTCTTT.

This rearrangement joins TRBV29-1 to TRBJ2-1; 8 positions match TRBD1. Germline values: CDR1 SQVTM, CDR2 ANQGSEA. The ends lost 5 bases at V and 0 bases at J; junction bases unmatched: 6. The CDR3 runs to 15 residues. CDR3 coding DNA: TGCAGCGTTCTGGGACAGGATAGCTCCTACAATGAGCAGTTCTTC. The encoded protein is CSVLGQDSSYNEQFF.

This rearrangement joins TRBV5-1 to TRBJ2-1, with 10 bases matching TRBD2. The V gene's germline CDR1 is SGHRS and CDR2 YFSETQ. The CDR3 consists of 19 residues. After removal of 1 base from V and 5 bases from J, the junction contained 15 bases not matched to a gene. This CDR3 is CASSLILRASGGHDNEQFF. In nucleotides, the CDR3 is TGCGCCAGCAGCTTGATCCTACGGGCTAGCGGGGGCCACGACAATGAGCAGTTCTTC. The variable domain in full, completed from reference TRBV5-1 and TRBJ2-1, reads KAGVTQTPRYLIKTRGQQVTLSCSPISGHRSVSWYQQTPGQGLQFLFEYFSETQRNKGNFPGRFSGRQFSNSRSEMNVSTLELGDSALYLCASSLILRASGGHDNEQFFGPGTRLTVL.

The chain uses TRBV6-1 and TRBJ1-6, with TRBD1 as a possible D gene (5 bases). Trimming left V 2 bases short and J 14 bases short, with 16 bases between. This CDR3 has 14 residues. Germline values: CDR1 MNHNS, CDR2 SASEGT. The CDR3 DNA reads as TGTGCCAGCAGTGAACATGACAGCTTATCGGCCCTCCACTTT. Translation: CASSEHDSLSALHF.

The rearrangement joins TRBV27 to TRBJ1-6, with D perhaps matching TRBD1 (5 bases). CDR3 length: 14 amino acids. The V gene's germline CDR1 is MNHEY and CDR2 SMNVEV (reference sequence). V gave up 0 bases and J gave up 6 bases, with 6 bases separating them. Here the CDR3 reads CASSLSGVNSPLHF. The CDR3 DNA is TGTGCCAGCAGTTTATCAGGGGTTAATTCACCCCTCCACTTT.